These 2 T cell receptor beta chains came from one sample sequenced in a study of shared clonotypes between healthy human individuals. Repertoires were generated with immunoSEQ multiplex PCR, while TCRdb's copy carries only in-frame clones and drops some. Of hundreds of thousands of clones in the sample, roughly 95% were seen once. Sequencing input: naive CD4+ T cells sorted from blood. Subset defined: CD45RA+ positively selected. Receptors were obtained from a woman in her 30s in good health.

The rearrangement links TRBV6-5 to TRBJ2-3; 11 positions match TRBD2. Germline-derived CDR1 and CDR2 are MNHEY and SVGAGI. CDR3 length: 15 residues. Unmatched junction bases numbered 9, after V lost 10 bases and J lost 3 bases. The CDR3 DNA is TGTGCCACCCGACTAGCGGGAATCGGTACAGATACGCAGTATTTT. Its protein is CATRLAGIGTDTQYF.

V usage is TRBV5-4 and J usage is TRBJ1-1; unclear D gene. The CDR3 contains 13 residues. The germline V gene has CDR1 SGHNT and CDR2 YYREEE (reference sequence). The V end was cut by 0 bases, the J end by 3 bases, with 6 bases between. The CDR3 DNA follows: TGTGCCAGCAGCTTGGCCAAGTACACTGAAGCTTTCTTT. Protein product: CASSLAKYTEAFF.